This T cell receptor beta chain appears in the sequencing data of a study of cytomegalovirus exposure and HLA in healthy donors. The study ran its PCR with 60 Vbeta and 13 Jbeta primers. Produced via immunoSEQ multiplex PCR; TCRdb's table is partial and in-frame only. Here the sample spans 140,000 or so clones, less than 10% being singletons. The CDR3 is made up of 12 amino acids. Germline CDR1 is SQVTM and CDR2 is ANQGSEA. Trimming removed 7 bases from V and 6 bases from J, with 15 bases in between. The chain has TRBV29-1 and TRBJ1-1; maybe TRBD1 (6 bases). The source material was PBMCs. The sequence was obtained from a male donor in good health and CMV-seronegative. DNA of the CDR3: TGCAGCGGACACAGGGACGACCCTGAAGCTTTCTTT. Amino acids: CSGHRDDPEAFF.